The 12 T cell receptor beta chains reported below all come from one sample, sequenced in a study of CD8 T cells in ankylosing spondylitis (dated by TCRdb to 2017 to 2019). The library was produced with 5' RACE. The sample was run on an Illumina HiSeq 2500. TCRdb passed the public sequencing reads through fastp at Q25 and MiXCR, retaining productive beta sequences. Rows are combined by CDR3 protein, so each entry shows the most common genes and DNA. Present in this sample are around 130,000 distinct CDR3 sequences, roughly 6.6% of which were seen just once. About 12% of the sample is held by the ten biggest clonotypes. The specimen sequenced was blood, either unsorted or a sorted T cell fraction (not recorded which). Receptors originate from a male donor with ankylosing spondylitis or in good health (not recorded which).

This clonotype was detected ten times or more. The genes are TRBV5-6 and TRBJ2-3; TRBD1 aligns across 7 bases. Germline CDR1 is SGHDT and CDR2 is YYEEEE. This CDR3 contains 16 residues. J was trimmed by 2 bases and V by 3 bases; bases with no gene match: 9. This CDR3 is CASSSWDRQYTDTQYF. CDR3 sequence (DNA): TGTGCCAGCAGCTCCTGGGACAGACAATACACAGATACGCAGTATTTT.

The CDR3 region is CASSLAVRNQPQHF. The CDR3 coding sequence is TGTGCCAGCAGCTTAGCGGTTCGGAATCAGCCCCAGCATTTT. This sequence joins TRBV7-2 and TRBJ1-5, with D hard to call. Trimming stripped 0 bases from V and 4 bases from J, with 7 bases between. In germline, CDR1 is SGHTA, CDR2 FQGNSA. The CDR3 totals 14 residues. Full variable domain (remainder filled in from reference TRBV7-2 and TRBJ1-5): GAGVSQSPSNKVTEKGKDVELRCDPISGHTALYWYRQSLGQGLEFLIYFQGNSAPDKSGLPSDRFSAERTGGSVSTLTIQRTQQEDSAVYLCASSLAVRNQPQHFGDGTRLSIL.

Many counts were recorded for this clonotype. CDR3 in DNA: TGTGCCACCAGTTCCGGGGACGCGGTGGATGGCTACACCTTC. Its protein is CATSSGDAVDGYTF. This sequence joins TRBV24-1 and TRBJ1-2; D is perhaps TRBD1 (5 bases). CDR1 KGHDR and CDR2 SFDVKD come from the germline V gene. The CDR3 consists of 14 residues. With 6 bases removed from V and 6 bases from J, the gap between germline ends came to 16 bases.

The chain recombines TRBV4-3 with TRBJ2-7, with D unclear. Trimming stripped 0 bases from V and 2 bases from J, with 8 bases between. This CDR3 contains 14 residues. Germline CDR1 is LGHNA and CDR2 is YSLEER. The CDR3 region has the DNA TGCGCCAGCAGCCAAGAGGTTGTTGCCTACGAGCAGTACTTC. It codes for CASSQEVVAYEQYF.

This clonotype was counted ten times or more. V and J are TRBV5-1 and TRBJ2-1; 12 bases align to TRBD2. The CDR3 contains 19 residues. Germline V gene data show CDR1 as SGHRS and CDR2 as YFSETQ. After removal of 4 bases from V and 7 bases from J, the junction contained 18 bases not matched to a gene. CDR3 in DNA: TGCGCCAGCAGCCTACCTCCGGGACTAGCGGGTCAGTGGTGGAATGAGCAGTTCTTC. Translated, it gives CASSLPPGLAGQWWNEQFF. Supplemented by reference TRBV5-1 and TRBJ2-1, the full variable domain reads KAGVTQTPRYLIKTRGQQVTLSCSPISGHRSVSWYQQTPGQGLQFLFEYFSETQRNKGNFPGRFSGRQFSNSRSEMNVSTLELGDSALYLCASSLPPGLAGQWWNEQFFGPGTRLTVL.

This clonotype was counted at least ten times. The chain carries TRBV6-1 and TRBJ2-4; 11 bases fit TRBD1. This CDR3 is built from 16 residues. Germline V gives CDR1 MNHNS, CDR2 SASEGT. The junction had 8 bases not matched to a gene; V was cut back by 4 bases and J by 6 bases. Here the CDR3 reads CASSAGTGGELNIQYF. CDR3 nucleotide sequence: TGTGCCAGCAGTGCTGGGACAGGGGGAGAACTAAACATTCAGTACTTC.

This clonotype has a count of ten or more. The chain carries TRBV20-1 and TRBJ2-7, with 10 nucleotides matching TRBD2. The CDR3 length is 14 residues. In germline, CDR1 is DFQATT, CDR2 SNEGSKA (reference sequence). The V gene end was trimmed by 3 bases and the J gene end by 2 bases; junction bases not matched to a gene: 4. CDR3 bases: TGCAGTGCTAGCTCCGGGACTAGCGCCTACGAGCAGTACTTC. Amino acids: CSASSGTSAYEQYF.

This clonotype was seen ten or more times. The chain has TRBV20-1 and TRBJ2-7; TRBD1 is a possible D gene (6 bases). The CDR3 runs to 13 residues. The germline V gene has CDR1 DFQATT and CDR2 SNEGSKA (reference sequence). V was shortened by 2 bases and J by 5 bases, with 13 bases between the two germline ends. CDR3 sequence: CSARRARGNEQYF. DNA for the CDR3: TGCAGTGCTAGACGGGCCAGGGGAAACGAGCAGTACTTC.

This clonotype occurred many times. V usage is TRBV24-1 and J usage is TRBJ2-3; the match to TRBD1 covers 8 bases. The ends lost 7 bases at V and 3 bases at J; junction bases unmatched: 5. Germline loops: CDR1 KGHDR, CDR2 SFDVKD. The length of the CDR3 is 14 residues. The CDR3 sequence: CATRGTGQTDTQYF. The CDR3, as DNA: TGTGCCACCAGAGGGACAGGTCAAACAGATACGCAGTATTTT.

This clonotype showed up many times. The chain combines TRBV20-1 with TRBJ2-3; D remains unclear. The CDR3 sequence is 13 residues long. Germline loops: CDR1 DFQATT, CDR2 SNEGSKA (reference sequence). V was cut by 0 bases and J by 2 bases, with 6 bases left in between. In DNA form, the CDR3 reads TGCAGTGCTAGAGATTCGGCCACAGATACGCAGTATTTT. Protein: CSARDSATDTQYF.

This clonotype has ten or more counts. The J gene is TRBJ2-5, the V gene TRBV20-1, with 8 bases aligning to TRBD2. J gave up 2 bases and V 6 bases, and 5 bases lay outside the gene matches. In germline, CDR1 is DFQATT, CDR2 SNEGSKA (reference sequence). The CDR3 extends over 13 amino acids. The CDR3 DNA reads TGCAGTGCCCGGGGGGGGAAGCAAGAGACCCAGTACTTC. This gives the protein CSARGGKQETQYF.

This clonotype was detected many times. The V and J genes are TRBV10-3 and TRBJ2-3; D may be TRBD1 (5 bases). Germline V lookup: CDR1 ENHRY, CDR2 SYGVKD. The CDR3 totals 14 residues. The V and J ends lost 4 bases and 6 bases respectively, with 14 bases between them. The DNA of the CDR3 is TGTGCCATCAGTGCTGGGGCCGGCCCCGATACGCAGTATTTT. Its protein product is CAISAGAGPDTQYF.